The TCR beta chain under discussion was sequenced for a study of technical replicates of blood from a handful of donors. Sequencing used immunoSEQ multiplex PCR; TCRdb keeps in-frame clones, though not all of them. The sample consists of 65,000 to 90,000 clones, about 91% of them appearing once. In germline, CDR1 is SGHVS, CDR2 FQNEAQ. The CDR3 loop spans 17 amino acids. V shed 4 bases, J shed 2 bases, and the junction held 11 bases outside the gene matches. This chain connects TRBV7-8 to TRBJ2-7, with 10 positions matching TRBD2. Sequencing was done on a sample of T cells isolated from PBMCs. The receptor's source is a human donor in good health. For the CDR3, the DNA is TGTGCCAGCAGCTCTCCTCTCGAGCGGGAGGGCCCCTACGAGCAGTACTTC. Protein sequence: CASSSPLEREGPYEQYF.